This T cell receptor (beta chain) was sequenced during a study of cytomegalovirus exposure and HLA in healthy donors. Study-level points and caveats: In vitro work confirmed that three CMV-associated chains recognize CMV antigens. The listing of 150 or so TCR beta chains classed them as cytomegalovirus-associated. The tendency of first-cohort TCR clusters to co-occur in the roughly 110 validation repertoires was the finding of a later analysis.

These donors were members of the approximately 110-subject validation cohort, a group separate from the approximately 700-subject first cohort. There are 14 residues in the CDR3. Germline CDR1 is MGHRA and CDR2 is YSYEKL. V lost 1 base and J 7 bases, leaving 11 bases between the germline ends. Notes on this clone: Its target is not known.

Sequencing was performed with immunoSEQ multiplex PCR; in TCRdb, only in-frame clones are kept and a portion is missing. The data contain 250,000 to 300,000 clones, approximately 86% of them singletons. The specimen sequenced was PBMCs. The receptor was derived from a woman aged 18 to 35 in good health and CMV-seronegative. V usage is TRBV4-1 and J usage is TRBJ1-5; D unclear. CDR3 in amino acids: CASSQVPGGQPQHF. The DNA for the CDR3 is TGCGCCAGCAGCCAAGTCCCTGGAGGGCAGCCCCAGCATTTT.